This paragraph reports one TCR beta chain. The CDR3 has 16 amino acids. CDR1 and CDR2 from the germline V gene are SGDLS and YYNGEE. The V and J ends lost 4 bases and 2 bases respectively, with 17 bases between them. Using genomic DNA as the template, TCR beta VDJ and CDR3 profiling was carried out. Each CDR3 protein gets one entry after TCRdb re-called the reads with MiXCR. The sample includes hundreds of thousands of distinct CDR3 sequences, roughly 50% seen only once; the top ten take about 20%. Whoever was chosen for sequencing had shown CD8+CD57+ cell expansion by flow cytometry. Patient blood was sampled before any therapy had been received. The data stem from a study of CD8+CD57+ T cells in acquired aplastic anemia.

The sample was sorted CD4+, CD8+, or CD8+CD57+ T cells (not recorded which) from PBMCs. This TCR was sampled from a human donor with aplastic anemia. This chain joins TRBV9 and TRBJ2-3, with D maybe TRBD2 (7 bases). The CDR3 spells CASSLLAGANTDTQYF. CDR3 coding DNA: TGTGCCAGCAGCCTGCTCGCGGGGGCAAACACAGATACGCAGTATTTT.